The clone carrying this T cell receptor (beta chain) was seen only a few times. Its antigen is unidentified. These data originate in a study of post-analysis software for immune sequencing data. Libraries were made from TCR beta cDNA, and they carried unique molecular identifiers. In TCRdb, the PCR reads were re-called with MiXCR into one record per CDR3 protein. The table shows 700,000 to 800,000 distinct CDR3 sequences, with 25% to 30% occurring only once. This CDR3 comprises 14 residues. Deletions cut 1 base from V and 2 bases from J, with 9 bases between. Overall study findings and caveats: Normalized Chao1 diversity in multiple sclerosis patients fell significantly below that of controls. TRBV segments more frequent in patients than in controls numbered roughly 5 and included TRBV5-6, TRBV5-1 and TRBV20-1.

This TCR came from a girl aged 5-17 years with multiple sclerosis. The sequenced material came from blood. V gene TRBV12-3 or TRBV12-4 combines with J gene TRBJ2-7, with no clear D. The CDR3 sequence: CASSLEAPTYEQYF. CDR3 DNA: TGTGCCAGCAGTTTAGAGGCCCCGACCTACGAGCAGTACTTC.